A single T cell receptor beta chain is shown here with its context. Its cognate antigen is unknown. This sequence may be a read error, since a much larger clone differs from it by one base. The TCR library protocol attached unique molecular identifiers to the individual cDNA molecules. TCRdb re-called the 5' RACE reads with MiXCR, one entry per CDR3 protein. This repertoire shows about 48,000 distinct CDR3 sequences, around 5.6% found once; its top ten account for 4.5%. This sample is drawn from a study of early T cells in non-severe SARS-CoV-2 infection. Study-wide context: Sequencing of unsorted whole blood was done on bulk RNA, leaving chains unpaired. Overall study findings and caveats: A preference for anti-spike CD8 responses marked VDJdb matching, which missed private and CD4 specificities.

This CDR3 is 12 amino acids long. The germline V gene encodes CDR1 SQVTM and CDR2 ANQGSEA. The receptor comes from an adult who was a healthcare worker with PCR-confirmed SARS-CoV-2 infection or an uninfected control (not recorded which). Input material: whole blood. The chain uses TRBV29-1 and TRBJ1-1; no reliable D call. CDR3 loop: CSGVRGNTEAFF. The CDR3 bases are TGCAGTGGTGTTCGGGGGAACACTGAAGCTTTCTTT. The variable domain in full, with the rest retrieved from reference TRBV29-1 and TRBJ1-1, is SAVISQKPSRDICQRGTSLTIQCQVDSQVTMMFWYRQQPGQSLTLIATANQGSEATYESGFVIDKFPISRPNLTFSTLTVSNMSPEDSSIYLCSGVRGNTEAFFGQGTRLTVV.